The 17 T cell receptor beta chains below come from one sample, sequenced in a study of PD-L1 blockade in urothelial cancer. The time point: pretreatment peripheral blood. Only in-frame clones appear in the TCRdb table, and some are missing; sequencing was by immunoSEQ multiplex PCR. The table records tens of thousands of clones, 75% of them present only once. The input for sequencing was PBMCs, taken around atezolizumab (anti-PD-L1) treatment. All receptors derive from a man between 65 and 85 years old with urothelial cancer.

This clone has a single count. V and J are TRBV4-1 and TRBJ2-5, with 9 positions matching TRBD1. V shed 3 bases and J 5 bases; nucleotides not matched to a gene: 1. Germline V gene lookup returns CDR1 MGHRA and CDR2 YSYEKL. The CDR3 is 13 residues long. The CDR3 loop reads CASSQGTGETQYF. The CDR3 DNA is TGCGCCAGCAGCCAGGGGACAGGGGAGACCCAGTACTTC.

V usage is TRBV5-1 and J usage is TRBJ2-3; 7 positions agree with TRBD2. The CDR3 runs to 15 residues. J lost 3 bases, V lost 2 bases, and 6 bases had no gene match. Germline CDR1 and CDR2: SGHRS and YFSETQ. The CDR3 nucleotides read TGCGCCAGCAGCTTCGCCCGGGGGGAGACAGATACGCAGTATTTT. Residues: CASSFARGETDTQYF. The whole variable domain, remainder taken from reference TRBV5-1 and TRBJ2-3, is KAGVTQTPRYLIKTRGQQVTLSCSPISGHRSVSWYQQTPGQGLQFLFEYFSETQRNKGNFPGRFSGRQFSNSRSEMNVSTLELGDSALYLCASSFARGETDTQYFGPGTRLTVL.

The J gene is TRBJ1-1, the V gene TRBV11-2, with 9 positions matching TRBD1. The CDR3 has 16 residues. With V trimmed by 0 bases and J by 1 base, 3 bases remained unmatched. Germline V gives CDR1 SGHAT, CDR2 FQNNGV. The CDR3 loop is CASSLEGQGWNTEAFF. The CDR3 bases are TGTGCCAGCAGCTTAGAGGGACAGGGTTGGAACACTGAAGCTTTCTTT.

The V and J genes are TRBV9 and TRBJ2-3; 10 nucleotides match TRBD2. The V segment lost 4 bases and the J segment 7 bases; nucleotides outside the gene matches: 6. The length of the CDR3 is 14 residues. Per the germline V gene, CDR1 is SGDLS and CDR2 is YYNGEE. The CDR3 DNA reads as TGTGCCAGCAGCCCATGGACTAGCGGCCATACGCAGTATTTT. It yields the protein CASSPWTSGHTQYF.

V is TRBV27 and J is TRBJ1-5, with a possible D match to TRBD1 (5 bases). The V gene lost 5 bases and the J gene lost 2 bases, with 16 bases spanning the gap. The germline V gene encodes CDR1 MNHEY and CDR2 SMNVEV (reference sequence). This CDR3 region has 16 residues. The CDR3 region has the DNA TGTGCCAGCAGTCCCCGGCTTTGGGGCCGCAATCAGCCCCAGCATTTT. Its protein product is CASSPRLWGRNQPQHF.

This chain joins TRBV6-5 and TRBJ1-2; TRBD1 matches at 12 bases. The CDR3 has 15 residues. Trimming cost V 6 bases and J 4 bases; bases outside gene matches: 6. Germline V CDR1 and CDR2: MNHEY, SVGAGI. The CDR3 DNA sequence: TGTGCCAGCAGAACCGGGACAGGGGGCGTCTATGGCTACACCTTC. Its translation: CASRTGTGGVYGYTF.

This clone was seen a few times. The CDR3 region is CASSRQGNTEAFF. In DNA form, the CDR3 reads TGTGCCAGCAGTAGACAGGGGAACACTGAAGCTTTCTTT. The rearrangement joins TRBV2 to TRBJ1-1; the match to TRBD1 covers 7 bases. Germline V gene lookup returns CDR1 SNHLY and CDR2 FYNNEI. The CDR3 has 13 residues. With 5 bases clipped from V and 1 base from J, the junction kept 1 base outside the gene matches.

This clone was counted between two and nine times. This chain joins TRBV29-1 and TRBJ1-1; D uncertain. V lost 5 bases to trimming and J lost 1 base, with 8 bases between them. The CDR3 is made up of 12 amino acids. Germline V lookup: CDR1 SQVTM, CDR2 ANQGSEA. The CDR3 reads CSVRQGNTEAFF. The CDR3 nucleotides are TGCAGCGTTAGACAAGGGAACACTGAAGCTTTCTTT.

The CDR3 is CASSYRTSGSYNEQFF. CDR3 nucleotide sequence: TGTGCCAGCAGTTACCGGACTAGCGGGTCCTACAATGAGCAGTTCTTC. The chain is built from TRBV6-6 and TRBJ2-1, with 11 bases fitting TRBD2. The CDR3 runs to 16 residues. Trimming cost V 2 bases and J 1 base; bases outside gene matches: 1. Germline loops: CDR1 MNHNY, CDR2 SVGAGI (reference sequence).

CDR3: CASSLESGARNGYTF. CDR3 DNA sequence: TGTGCCAGCAGCTTGGAGTCAGGGGCTCGTAATGGCTACACCTTC. This sequence joins TRBV5-5 and TRBJ1-2, with D tentatively TRBD1 (6 bases). The V gene lost 0 bases and the J gene lost 6 bases, with 15 bases spanning the gap. In germline, CDR1 is SGHKS, CDR2 YYEKEE (reference sequence). The CDR3 consists of 15 residues.

This chain joins TRBV7-9 and TRBJ2-2, with TRBD2 identical over 8 bases. The CDR3 loop spans 15 amino acids. The V gene end was trimmed by 5 bases and the J gene end by 4 bases; junction bases not matched to a gene: 6. Germline V lookup: CDR1 SEHNR, CDR2 FQNEAQ (reference sequence). As DNA, the CDR3 is TGTGCCAGCAGCCCAGTCCGGGGGGGCACCGGGGAGCTGTTTTTT. Translation gives CASSPVRGGTGELFF. Variable domain in full (rest from reference TRBV7-9 and TRBJ2-2): DTGVSQNPRHKITKRGQNVTFRCDPISEHNRLYWYRQTLGQGPEFLTYFQNEAQLEKSRLLSDRFSAERPKGSFSTLEIQRTEQGDSAMYLCASSPVRGGTGELFFGEGSRLTVL.

This clone came up once. This chain connects TRBV18 to TRBJ1-1; TRBD1 agrees at 9 bases. CDR3 length: 17 amino acids. V shed 0 bases, J shed 3 bases, and the junction held 8 bases outside the gene matches. Per the germline V gene, CDR1 is KGHSH and CDR2 is LQKENI. CDR3 amino acids: CASSPPRDRAGYTEAFF. Here the CDR3 DNA reads TGTGCCAGCTCACCACCCCGGGACAGGGCGGGGTACACTGAAGCTTTCTTT.

This clone was observed a few times. The chain carries TRBV5-1 and TRBJ2-3, with D uncertain. This CDR3 has 14 residues. CDR1 SGHRS and CDR2 YFSETQ come from the germline V gene. V dropped 0 bases and J dropped 2 bases, with 7 bases sitting between them. The CDR3 protein is CASSLARNTDTQYF. CDR3 DNA sequence: TGCGCCAGCAGCTTGGCCAGGAACACAGATACGCAGTATTTT.

J is TRBJ2-1 and V is TRBV7-2; 15 bases are shared with TRBD2. The CDR3 is 17 residues long. The trim removed 3 bases at V and 7 bases at J, leaving 7 bases unmatched. CDR1 and CDR2 from the germline V gene are SGHTA and FQGNSA. This chain's CDR3 is CASSFGLAGGLRNEQFF. The CDR3 DNA reads TGTGCCAGCAGCTTCGGACTAGCGGGGGGGTTAAGGAATGAGCAGTTCTTC.

This chain joins TRBV6-5 and TRBJ2-1, with 10 nucleotides matching TRBD2. With 2 bases clipped from V and 9 bases from J, the junction kept 7 bases outside the gene matches. The germline CDR1 and CDR2 sequences are MNHEY and SVGAGI. The CDR3 is 15 residues long. CDR3 residues: CASSYGGTSAGEQFF. CDR3 bases: TGTGCCAGCAGTTACGGGGGGACTAGCGCCGGTGAGCAGTTCTTC.

The rearrangement uses TRBV28 and TRBJ1-2; 9 nucleotides line up with TRBD1. J was trimmed by 8 bases and V by 5 bases; bases with no gene match: 12. CDR1 is MDHEN and CDR2 is SYDVKM in the germline V gene. This CDR3 contains 15 residues. As DNA, the CDR3 is TGTGCCAGCAGTCCAAATGACAGGGGGTTAAAGGGCTACACCTTC. Protein sequence: CASSPNDRGLKGYTF.

This sequence joins TRBV6-5 and TRBJ1-4; no firm D call. Germline CDR1 is MNHEY and CDR2 is SVGAGI. The CDR3 is 15 residues long. V was cut by 5 bases and J by 2 bases, with 12 bases left in between. The CDR3 DNA sequence: TGTGCCAGCAGTCATGACACGTATACTAATGAAAAACTGTTTTTT. Residues: CASSHDTYTNEKLFF.